The entry below describes one T cell receptor (beta chain). Its antigen is undetermined. From germline, CDR1 is SGHDT and CDR2 YYEEEE. Trimming stripped 4 bases from V and 5 bases from J, with 19 bases between. The CDR3 spans 16 residues. RNA, once extracted, was reverse transcribed into cDNA for use as the sequencing template. Some clones are missing from TCRdb's copy, which holds only in-frame ones; the method was immunoSEQ multiplex PCR. The data hold 250,000 to 350,000 clones, with around 64% observed a single time. This sample was included in a study of CD8+ T cells in alopecia areata. Specified treatment: oral pan-JAK inhibitor, 5-10 mg twice daily. Study-level findings and limits: Given one nonresponder, whether baseline CD8+ expansion relates to response remains uncertain.

The material was CD4+ T cells sorted from blood, obtained around week 54, from a patient treated with tofacitinib. This TCR derives from a human donor with alopecia areata. This chain joins TRBV5-6 and TRBJ1-5, with D unclear. For the CDR3, the DNA is TGTGCCAGCAGCCGGAGACAAGGGATCGGGGATCAGCCCCAGCATTTT. Translated, it gives CASSRRQGIGDQPQHF. Full variable domain (outside the CDR3, taken from reference TRBV5-6 and TRBJ1-5): DAGVTQSPTHLIKTRGQQVTLRCSPKSGHDTVSWYQQALGQGPQFIFQYYEEEERQRGNFPDRFSGHQFPNYSSELNVNALLLGDSALYLCASSRRQGIGDQPQHFGDGTRLSIL.